The 18 T cell receptor beta chains below all came from one sample that was sequenced in a study of CD8+CD57+ T cells in acquired aplastic anemia. Genomic DNA acted as the template from which TCR beta VDJ combination and CDR3 sequence profiling were carried out. A single record per CDR3 protein comes from TCRdb applying MiXCR to the reads. The table has around 180,000 distinct CDR3 sequences, about three fifths seen once. The sample comprised sorted CD4+, CD8+, or CD8+CD57+ T cells (not recorded which) from PBMCs. All receptors derive from a human donor in good health.

V and J are TRBV5-1 and TRBJ2-1; D assignment may be TRBD1 or TRBD2 (6 bases each). The CDR3 loop spans 14 amino acids. V was shortened by 4 bases and J by 9 bases, with 17 bases between the two germline ends. Germline lookup yields CDR1 SGHRS and CDR2 YFSETQ. This chain's CDR3 is CASSPMGGRGEQFF. In nucleotides, the CDR3 is TGCGCCAGCAGCCCCATGGGGGGCCGAGGTGAGCAGTTCTTC.

The V gene is TRBV4-3, the J gene TRBJ1-1, with a weak D call TRBD1 (6 bases). The germline V gene has CDR1 LGHNA and CDR2 YSLEER. CDR3 length: 15 amino acids. With 3 bases removed from V and 3 bases from J, the gap between germline ends came to 14 bases. The CDR3 DNA reads TGCGCCAGCAGCCAGTACACAGGGAGTTACACTGAAGCTTTCTTT. Translated: CASSQYTGSYTEAFF.

V and J are TRBV2 and TRBJ2-1; no definite D call. Germline V gene sequence: CDR1 SNHLY, CDR2 FYNNEI. The CDR3 extends over 14 amino acids. V was trimmed by 5 bases and J by 2 bases, leaving 10 bases between them. The CDR3 spells CASSPFGPYNEQFF. CDR3 nucleotides: TGTGCCAGCAGTCCATTCGGCCCCTACAATGAGCAGTTCTTC.

This clonotype was seen repeatedly, ten times or more. An end of the junction does not agree with germline; a read error may underlie this. The genes are TRBV7-8 and TRBJ1-1; TRBD1 is a possible D gene (6 bases). Germline V lookup: CDR1 SGHVS, CDR2 FQNEAQ. This CDR3 is 12 amino acids long. In nucleotides, the CDR3 is TGTGCCAGCACCTTACAGGGAACTGAAGCTTTCTTT. It is translated as CASTLQGTEAFF.

This clonotype was found many times. The gene calls are TRBV20-1 and TRBJ2-1, with no clear D. Trimming left V 0 bases short and J 1 base short, with 7 bases between. Germline V lookup: CDR1 DFQATT, CDR2 SNEGSKA (reference sequence). The CDR3 has 14 amino acids. DNA of the CDR3: TGCAGTGCTAGAGACAGTCCGTCCTACAATGAGCAGTTCTTC. Translating it yields CSARDSPSYNEQFF.

This chain connects TRBV7-6 to TRBJ1-2; D unresolved. The CDR3 is made up of 13 amino acids. The germline V gene encodes CDR1 SGHVS and CDR2 FNYEAQ. V was trimmed by 1 base and J by 6 bases, leaving 9 bases between them. The CDR3 DNA reads as TGTGCCAGCAGCTTAGGGACTTCCCATGGCTACACCTTC. Its translation is CASSLGTSHGYTF.

Regarding this clonotype: A read error may account for a junction end that differs from germline. The genes are TRBV6-6 and TRBJ1-1; D gene uncertain. Germline assignment: CDR1 MNHNY and CDR2 SVGAGI (reference sequence). This CDR3 is built from 13 residues. The CDR3 loop is CASSYPPRVKLTF. In DNA, the CDR3 is TGTGCCAGCAGTTACCCTCCTCGAGTGAAGCTTACCTTT.

This clonotype was counted at least ten times. The chain uses TRBV15 and TRBJ2-5; perhaps TRBD1 as D (6 bases). The CDR3 has 15 amino acids. The ends were cut back, 0 bases at V and 4 bases at J, with 12 bases in the middle. The germline V gene encodes CDR1 LNHNV and CDR2 YYDKDF (reference sequence). In DNA, the CDR3 is TGTGCCACCAGCAGAGACAGGGGCCTCGGAGAGACCCAGTACTTC. The encoded protein is CATSRDRGLGETQYF.

This clonotype has just a few counts. The rearrangement joins TRBV7-8 to TRBJ2-7; D gene uncertain. The length of the CDR3 is 16 residues. V shed 5 bases and J shed 0 bases, with 17 bases lying between them. Germline CDR1 is SGHVS and CDR2 is FQNEAQ. The DNA of the CDR3 is TGTGCCAGCAGCCCCACTGCCCAGAGTAGCTCCTACGAGCAGTACTTC. As protein: CASSPTAQSSSYEQYF. The entire variable domain, with the rest obtained from reference TRBV7-8 and TRBJ2-7, is as follows: GAGVSQSPRYKVAKRGQDVALRCDPISGHVSLFWYQQALGQGPEFLTYFQNEAQLDKSGLPSDRFFAERPEGSVSTLKIQRTQQEDSAVYLCASSPTAQSSSYEQYFGPGTRLTVT.

This clonotype was counted ten times or more. The rearrangement joins TRBV5-1 to TRBJ1-2; D is uncertain. CDR3 length equals 14 residues. Germline CDR1 and CDR2: SGHRS and YFSETQ. V was clipped by 1 base and J by 4 bases, with 11 bases between them. CDR3 nucleotides: TGCGCCAGCAGCTTGTCGGGCAACATCTATGGCTACACCTTC. It translates to CASSLSGNIYGYTF.

The genes are TRBV9 and TRBJ2-5, with D possibly being TRBD2 (5 bases). Germline-derived CDR1 and CDR2 are SGDLS and YYNGEE. The germline V and J ends were trimmed by 4 bases and 9 bases, with 22 bases remaining between them. The CDR3 contains 15 residues. The CDR3 nucleotides read TGTGCCAGCAGCCCATCGCCACTAGACTTCGAGGCCCAGTACTTC. As protein: CASSPSPLDFEAQYF. Full variable domain (missing parts from reference TRBV9 and TRBJ2-5): DSGVTQTPKHLITATGQRVTLRCSPRSGDLSVYWYQQSLDQGLQFLIQYYNGEERAKGNILERFSAQQFPDLHSELNLSSLELGDSALYFCASSPSPLDFEAQYFGPGTRLLVL.

In the case of this clonotype: This may stem from a read error, because a much larger clone lies one nucleotide away. V gene TRBV6-1 combines with J gene TRBJ1-2, with D hard to call. Per germline, CDR1 MNHNS and CDR2 SASEGT. The CDR3 has 12 amino acids. CDR3 coding DNA: TGTGCCGGCAGTGAAAATGGGAGAAGCTACACCTTC. Its translation is CAGSENGRSYTF.

This clonotype was found a few times. The chain carries TRBV29-1 and TRBJ1-2; the D is unclear. CDR3 length equals 12 residues. The ends were cut back, 0 bases at V and 4 bases at J, with 6 bases in the middle. The germline V gene has CDR1 SQVTM and CDR2 ANQGSEA. The chain's CDR3 is CSVEEGSYGYTF. The DNA for the CDR3 is TGCAGCGTTGAAGAAGGCAGCTATGGCTACACCTTC.

Many counts were recorded for this clonotype. The chain combines TRBV14 with TRBJ1-5; D is ambiguous. The CDR3 runs to 13 residues. Germline CDR1 reads SGHDN; CDR2 reads FVKESK. V was cut by 6 bases and J by 5 bases, with 11 bases left in between. DNA for the CDR3: TGTGCCAGCAGTTTGGGCCCTTATCAGCCCCAGCATTTT. This encodes CASSLGPYQPQHF.

This chain connects TRBV7-2 to TRBJ2-3; tentatively, D is TRBD1 (6 bases). The V gene's germline CDR1 is SGHTA and CDR2 FQGNSA. Trimming cost V 5 bases and J 1 base, with 16 bases left between them. The CDR3 is 16 amino acids. The CDR3 region is CASSRLRTDRTDTQYF. For the CDR3, the DNA is TGTGCCAGCAGCCGCCTCCGGACAGACCGCACAGATACGCAGTATTTT. Together with reference TRBV7-2 and TRBJ2-3, the CDR3 gives the full variable domain: GAGVSQSPSNKVTEKGKDVELRCDPISGHTALYWYRQSLGQGLEFLIYFQGNSAPDKSGLPSDRFSAERTGGSVSTLTIQRTQQEDSAVYLCASSRLRTDRTDTQYFGPGTRLTVL.

In this sample, this clonotype turned up a few times. CDR3 sequence (DNA): TGTGCCAGCAGCCCAAGCGGGGGGGCCGCCACCGGGGAGCTGTTTTTT. Translation: CASSPSGGAATGELFF. The chain links TRBV7-3 to TRBJ2-2, with 10 bases lining up with TRBD2. Trimming at V came to 5 bases and at J to 4 bases, leaving 7 bases not matched to a gene. The CDR3 covers 16 residues. The V gene's germline CDR1 is SGHTA and CDR2 FQGTGA.

As regards this clonotype: It may be a read error: a sequence one base away is much more abundant. The chain uses TRBV11-1 and TRBJ2-4, with D perhaps matching TRBD2 (5 bases). The J call is uncertain, as TRBJ2-1 better fits the DNA end. CDR1 is SGHAT, CDR2 FQDESV, per germline (reference sequence). The CDR3 has 16 amino acids. CDR3 residues: CASSLGPEERYKEQFF. CDR3 DNA: TGTGCCAGCAGTCTGGGTCCGGAGGAGAGGTACAAAGAGCAGTTCTTC.

The chain couples TRBV6-1 to TRBJ2-4; 7 bases are shared with TRBD1. Per germline, CDR1 MNHNS and CDR2 SASEGT. CDR3 size: 16 residues. V lost 1 base, J lost 5 bases, and 8 bases stayed unmatched. CDR3: CASSEVTGTPQNIQYF. CDR3 nucleotides: TGTGCCAGCAGTGAAGTGACAGGGACGCCCCAAAACATTCAGTACTTC.